The source of this T cell receptor (beta chain) is a study of OX40 agonist ivuxolimab in advanced cancers. General study findings and limits: Among the lowest peripheral clonal expansion occurred in 0.1-3.0 mg/kg partial responders.

This CDR3 has 14 amino acids. Germline loops: CDR1 SGHNT, CDR2 YYREEE (reference sequence). The V gene lost 5 bases and the J gene lost 3 bases, with 14 bases spanning the gap. This table comes from immunoSEQ multiplex PCR, and its TCRdb copy is limited to in-frame clones, with some not included. The data show 65,000 to 85,000 clones, about 93% seen once. Turning to this clone: Antigen unknown.

The TCR originated in an adult with an advanced solid tumor such as melanoma, head and neck, liver or kidney cancer. The genes are TRBV5-4 and TRBJ1-2; D perhaps matches TRBD1 (5 bases). This specimen consisted of CD4+ or CD8+ T cells sorted from blood, obtained in a trial of the OX40 agonist ivuxolimab. The CDR3, as DNA: TGTGCCAGCAGGGCGGGGACGTTGGACTATGGCTACACCTTC. Translated: CASRAGTLDYGYTF.